This TCR beta chain was recorded in a study of blood T cell repertoires in COVID-19. Across the whole study: COVID-19 samples, acute and convalescent, were from the United States, Italy and Spain. T cells, B-cell-depleted T cells, or PBMCs provided the cDNA or gDNA that served as material.

Methods used by the authors: Amplification with reference gene primers provided the estimates of nucleated cell counts. The repertoire was sequenced with immunoSEQ multiplex PCR; TCRdb's copy has only in-frame clones and lacks some. V and J calls and clone size come straight from that table; D and trimming were deduced from the DNA. The table lists nearly 60,000 clones, about 84% of them singletons, with approximately 5% in the top ten. CDR3 length equals 14 residues. Between the trimmed V and J ends, which lost 0 bases and 6 bases, there was a span of 9 bases. Germline lookup yields CDR1 SGHAT and CDR2 FQDESV (reference sequence).

The source is a man aged 40-50 years with active COVID-19. J is TRBJ2-1 and V is TRBV11-1, with D perhaps TRBD1 (5 bases). The sequenced sample was peripheral blood. The CDR3 DNA is TGTGCCAGCAGCTTAGCGCAGGGCGTCAATGAGCAGTTCTTC. Amino acid sequence: CASSLAQGVNEQFF.